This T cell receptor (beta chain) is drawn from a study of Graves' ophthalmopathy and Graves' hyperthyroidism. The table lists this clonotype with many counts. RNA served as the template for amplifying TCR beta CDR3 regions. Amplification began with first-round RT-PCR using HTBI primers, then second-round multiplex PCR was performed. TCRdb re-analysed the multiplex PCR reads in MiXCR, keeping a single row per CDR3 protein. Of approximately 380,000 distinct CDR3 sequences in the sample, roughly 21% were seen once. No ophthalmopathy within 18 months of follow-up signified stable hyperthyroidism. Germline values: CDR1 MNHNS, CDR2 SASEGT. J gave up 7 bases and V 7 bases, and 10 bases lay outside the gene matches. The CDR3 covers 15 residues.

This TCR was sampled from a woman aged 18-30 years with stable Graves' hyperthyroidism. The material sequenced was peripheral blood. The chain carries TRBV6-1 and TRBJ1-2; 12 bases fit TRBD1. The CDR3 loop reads CASTKRGQGARGYTF. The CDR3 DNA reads TGTGCCAGCACCAAAAGGGGACAGGGGGCGCGTGGCTACACCTTC.